Listed below are T cell receptor beta chains from one sample, sequenced in a study of TIL therapy for anti-PD-1-resistant metastatic lung cancer. TCRdb's table, derived via immunoSEQ multiplex PCR, lists solely in-frame clones and lacks some. The profile shows about 20,000 clones, about four fifths of them singletons. The material was blood, obtained at baseline. These receptors came from a person aged 25-80 years with non-small cell lung cancer. CDR3s leave out the opening cysteine and the closing phenylalanine or tryptophan. D genes are given only for firm matches.

J | V | D | CDR3
TRBJ2-6 | TRBV18 | NA | ASSLTGTQDSGANVLT
TRBJ1-1 | TRBV7-2 | NA | ASSTQGNTEAF
TRBJ1-2 | TRBV15 | NA | ATSRGHSQSNYGYT
TRBJ2-7 | TRBV7-3 | TRBD2 | ASSPQGLAGNTGEQY
TRBJ1-1 | TRBV11-1 | NA | ASSLGGDTTEAF
TRBJ2-7 | TRBV7-2 | TRBD1 | ASSLGPGTAYEQY
TRBJ2-1 | TRBV19 | TRBD1 | ASSTTGGPYNEQF
TRBJ1-6 | TRBV25-1 | NA | ASSGEPTPSPLH
TRBJ1-5 | TRBV5-1 | TRBD1 | ASSLVPQGARGQPQH
TRBJ2-1 | TRBV5-4 | NA | ASSLNSGSSYNEQF
TRBJ2-3 | TRBV2 | TRBD1 | ASSGTGEDTQY
TRBJ1-3 | TRBV6-6 | NA | ASSYKGGSGNTIY
TRBJ2-2 | TRBV10-3 | TRBD2 | AISERSLAVTNTGELF
TRBJ2-5 | TRBV21-1 | NA | ASSKGGGNGETQY
TRBJ1-2 | TRBV5-5 | NA | ASQPMGLGYT
TRBJ1-6 | TRBV5-6 | NA | ASSYFPTANNYNSPLH
TRBJ1-2 | TRBV28 | NA | ASSLEGKGYGYT
TRBJ2-5 | TRBV6-1 | TRBD1 | ASVNRGQETQY
TRBJ2-1 | TRBV5-6 | TRBD2 | ASSLFGRAYYNEQF
TRBJ2-2 | TRBV2 | TRBD2 | ASRGTSMATGELF
TRBJ2-2 | TRBV4-1 | TRBD1 | ASSQDLGQGGFTGELF
TRBJ2-7 | TRBV6-5 | NA | ASSPERGSSYEQY
TRBJ2-5 | TRBV4-2 | NA | ASSQDRRETQY
TRBJ1-5 | TRBV7-9 | TRBD1 | ASSRQGADEPQH
TRBJ1-5 | TRBV28 | TRBD1 | ASSSVETGVNGPQH
TRBJ2-1 | TRBV28 | NA | ASSLLGSLPYNEQF
TRBJ1-3 | TRBV5-1 | NA | ASSETGFGNTIY
TRBJ2-1 | TRBV9 | NA | ASSVGVAGAAYNEQF
TRBJ1-2 | TRBV6-1 | NA | ASSEGLMNYGYT
TRBJ2-7 | TRBV5-4 | NA | ASSGVQGHEQY
TRBJ2-7 | TRBV29-1 | TRBD1 | SVEGGQGAYEQY
TRBJ2-1 | TRBV9 | NA | ASSVVPSSYNEQF
TRBJ1-2 | TRBV6-5 | NA | ASRRPPPGYGYT
TRBJ2-2 | TRBV4-2 | TRBD2 | ASSQVTSGRASGELF
TRBJ2-7 | TRBV6-6 | NA | ASSRGTVSSYEQY
TRBJ1-1 | TRBV15 | TRBD1 | ATSRDPGGSDEAF
TRBJ1-2 | TRBV27 | NA | ASSWREGNYGYT
TRBJ1-1 | TRBV18 | TRBD1 | ASSRTGGGMEAF
TRBJ2-2 | TRBV19 | NA | ASSIDHGNTGELF
TRBJ1-6 | TRBV28 | NA | ASSFFGQSDSPLH
TRBJ2-5 | TRBV27 | TRBD2 | ASSKGLAGDGETQY
TRBJ1-6 | TRBV2 | NA | ASNSGAHSPLH
TRBJ1-2 | TRBV9 | TRBD1 | ASSGNRDRAFLANYGYT
TRBJ1-1 | TRBV5-6 | TRBD1 | ASSLYRQGSNTEAF